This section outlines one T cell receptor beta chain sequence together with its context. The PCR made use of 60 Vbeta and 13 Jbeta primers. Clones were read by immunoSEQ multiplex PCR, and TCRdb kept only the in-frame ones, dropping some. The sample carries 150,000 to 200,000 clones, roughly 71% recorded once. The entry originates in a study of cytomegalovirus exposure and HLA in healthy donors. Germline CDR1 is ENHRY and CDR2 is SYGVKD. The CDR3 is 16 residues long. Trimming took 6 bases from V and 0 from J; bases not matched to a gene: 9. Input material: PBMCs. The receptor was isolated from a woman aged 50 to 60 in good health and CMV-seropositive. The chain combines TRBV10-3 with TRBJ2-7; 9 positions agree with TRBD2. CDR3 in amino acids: CAISAPGSGSSYEQYF. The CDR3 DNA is TGTGCCATCAGCGCTCCGGGTAGCGGGAGCTCCTACGAGCAGTACTTC.